Below are 9 T cell receptor beta chains sequenced from a single sample in a study of radiation and T cells in renal cell carcinoma. As to time point: blood 4 weeks post-SBRT, at nephrectomy. Stated treatment: 15 Gy SBRT to primary tumor, nephrectomy 4 weeks later. TCRdb's copy holds only in-frame clones and misses some; the assay was immunoSEQ multiplex PCR. In the table there are 60,000 to 75,000 clones, more than 60% of which are singletons. Sample: blood, taken from a patient whose treatment included radiotherapy and nephrectomy. The receptor source for this set is a man aged 55-75 years with renal cell carcinoma.

A word on this clone: A junction boundary mismatches the germline segment, possibly from a read error. CDR3 protein: CASSLRERQSSF. As DNA, the CDR3 is TGTGCCAGCAGTTTACGTGAGCGACAGTCCTCCTTC. The gene calls are TRBV28 and TRBJ1-2, with a possible D match to TRBD1 (5 bases). The CDR3 is 12 residues long. Germline V gene data show CDR1 as MDHEN and CDR2 as SYDVKM.

This sequence joins TRBV19 and TRBJ1-3, with a tentative D call TRBD1 (5 bases). Between the trimmed V and J ends, which lost 3 bases and 0 bases, there was a span of 12 bases. CDR3 size: 16 residues. Germline assignment: CDR1 LNHDA and CDR2 SQIVND (reference sequence). The CDR3, as DNA: TGTGCCAGTAGTATCCCACCAGGGACCTCTGGAAACACCATATATTTT. Its protein is CASSIPPGTSGNTIYF.

The chain recombines TRBV7-7 with TRBJ1-3; D gene ambiguous. Germline CDR1 SSHAT, CDR2 FNYEAQ (reference sequence). The CDR3 has 14 residues. V lost 1 base and J lost 0, with 4 bases in between. In DNA form, the CDR3 reads TGTGCCAGCAGCTTAGGGGGCTCTGGAAACACCATATATTTT. This encodes CASSLGGSGNTIYF.

The V and J genes are TRBV11-2 and TRBJ2-5; unclear D gene. V shed 5 bases and J shed 5 bases, with 6 bases lying between them. CDR3 length: 11 residues. CDR1 is SGHAT and CDR2 is FQNNGV in the germline V gene. This CDR3 reads CASSLTETQYF. CDR3 coding DNA: TGTGCCAGCAGCCTGACCGAGACCCAGTACTTC.

The chain links TRBV18 to TRBJ2-1, with 12 bases that match TRBD2. Trimming at V came to 5 bases and at J to 6 bases, leaving 8 bases not matched to a gene. The CDR3 length is 16 residues. Germline CDR1 is KGHSH and CDR2 is LQKENI. The CDR3 bases are TGTGCCAGCTCATCTACTAGCGGGAGGCCCCCCAATGAGCAGTTCTTC. Translating it yields CASSSTSGRPPNEQFF.

The chain carries TRBV6-4 and TRBJ2-3; the match to TRBD2 covers 10 bases. The V gene end was trimmed by 6 bases and the J gene end by 4 bases; junction bases not matched to a gene: 4. The CDR3 length is 14 residues. Per the germline V gene, CDR1 is MRHNA and CDR2 is SNTAGT. CDR3 DNA sequence: TGTGCCAGCAGCCGTGGACTAGCGGCAGATACGCAGTATTTT. It encodes CASSRGLAADTQYF.

The V gene is TRBV7-9, the J gene TRBJ2-7, with D hard to call. The CDR3 covers 13 residues. Germline V lookup: CDR1 SEHNR, CDR2 FQNEAQ (reference sequence). V shed 3 bases and J shed 2 bases, with 8 bases lying between them. CDR3 loop: CASSFAGTYEQYF. The CDR3 region has the DNA TGTGCCAGCAGCTTTGCTGGTACCTACGAGCAGTACTTC.

The V call is TRBV6-1, the J call TRBJ1-2; D ambiguous. V shed 4 bases and J shed 7 bases, with 7 bases lying between them. Germline CDR1 reads MNHNS; CDR2 reads SASEGT. The CDR3 spans 11 residues. The CDR3 loop is CASSGTRGYTF. Here the CDR3 DNA reads TGTGCCAGCAGTGGGACTCGTGGCTACACCTTC.

On this clone: The same CDR3 is also encoded by other DNA sequences in this sample. The chain carries TRBV30 and TRBJ1-5; D uncertain. Trimming removed 0 bases from V and 3 bases from J, with 9 bases in between. The CDR3 totals 14 residues. Germline assignment: CDR1 GTSNPN and CDR2 SVGIG (reference sequence). This CDR3 is CAWSVGRANQPQHF. CDR3 sequence (DNA): TGTGCCTGGAGTGTTGGAAGAGCCAATCAGCCCCAGCATTTT.